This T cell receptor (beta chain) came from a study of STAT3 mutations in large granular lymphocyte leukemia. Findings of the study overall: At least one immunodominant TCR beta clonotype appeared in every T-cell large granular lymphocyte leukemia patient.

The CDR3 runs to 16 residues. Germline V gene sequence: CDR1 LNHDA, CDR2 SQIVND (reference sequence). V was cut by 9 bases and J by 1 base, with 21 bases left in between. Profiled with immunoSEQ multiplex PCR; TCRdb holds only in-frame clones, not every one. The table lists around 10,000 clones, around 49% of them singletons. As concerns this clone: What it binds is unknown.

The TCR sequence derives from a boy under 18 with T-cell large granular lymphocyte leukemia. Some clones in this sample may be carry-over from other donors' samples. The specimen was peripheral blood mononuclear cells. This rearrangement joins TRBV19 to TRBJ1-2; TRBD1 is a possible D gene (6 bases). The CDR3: CASFSVRGGLNYGYTF. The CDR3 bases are TGTGCCAGCTTTTCGGTCAGAGGGGGACTTAACTATGGCTACACCTTC.